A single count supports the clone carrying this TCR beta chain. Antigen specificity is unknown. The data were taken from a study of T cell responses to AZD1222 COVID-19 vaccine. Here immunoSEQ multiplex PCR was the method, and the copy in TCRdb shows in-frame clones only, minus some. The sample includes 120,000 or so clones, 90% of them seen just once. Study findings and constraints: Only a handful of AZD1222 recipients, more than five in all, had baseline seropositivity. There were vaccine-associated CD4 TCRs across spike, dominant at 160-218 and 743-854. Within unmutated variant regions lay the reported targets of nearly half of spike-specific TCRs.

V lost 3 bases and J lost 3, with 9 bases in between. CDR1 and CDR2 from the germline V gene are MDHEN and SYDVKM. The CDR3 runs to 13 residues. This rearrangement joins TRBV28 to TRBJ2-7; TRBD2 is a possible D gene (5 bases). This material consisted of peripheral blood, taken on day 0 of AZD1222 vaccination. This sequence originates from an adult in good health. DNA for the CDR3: TGTGCCAGCAGTTTTCCTCGGGACTACGAGCAGTACTTC. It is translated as CASSFPRDYEQYF.